Below are 32 T cell receptor beta chains sequenced from a single sample in a study of blood T cell repertoires in COVID-19. Produced via immunoSEQ multiplex PCR; TCRdb's table is partial and in-frame only. The sample records 80,000 to 100,000 clones, around 80% being singletons. The source material was peripheral blood. The receptors were gathered from a human donor in a cohort sampled during active COVID-19.

The V and J genes are TRBV9 and TRBJ1-1; D ambiguous. V was pared by 1 base and J by 7 bases, with 17 bases between. Germline CDR1 and CDR2: SGDLS and YYNGEE. CDR3 length: 15 amino acids. This CDR3 is CASSVSQRVGDEAFF. CDR3 DNA sequence: TGTGCCAGCAGCGTATCCCAGCGGGTTGGAGATGAAGCTTTCTTT.

V usage is TRBV10-3 and J usage is TRBJ2-3; possibly TRBD2 for D (6 bases). The germline V and J ends were trimmed by 6 bases and 3 bases, with 13 bases remaining between them. Germline V gene sequence: CDR1 ENHRY, CDR2 SYGVKD. The CDR3 consists of 14 residues. CDR3 DNA: TGTGCCATCAGGACGCTGGGGGGTACAGATACGCAGTATTTT. Translating gives CAIRTLGGTDTQYF.

The rearrangement joins TRBV7-9 to TRBJ2-1, with unresolved D. The CDR3 runs 12 residues. The V and J ends lost 5 bases and 5 bases respectively, with 7 bases between them. Germline V gene data show CDR1 as SEHNR and CDR2 as FQNEAQ (reference sequence). The CDR3 bases are TGTGCCAGCAGCCGGGTCGACAATGAGCAGTTCTTC. Its protein product is CASSRVDNEQFF.

The chain recombines TRBV13 with TRBJ2-7, with 8 bases fitting TRBD2. The CDR3 loop spans 18 amino acids. Trimming took 4 bases from V and 6 from J; bases not matched to a gene: 20. CDR1 is PRHDT, CDR2 FYEKMQ, per germline (reference sequence). Written as DNA, the CDR3 is TGTGCCAGCAGCTCCATGGGGGGGTGGACTAGCACGTCGGGCGAGCAGTACTTC. Translated, it gives CASSSMGGWTSTSGEQYF.

The chain links TRBV3-1 (or the pseudogene TRBV3-2) to TRBJ1-1, with D tentatively TRBD1 (6 bases). Deletions cut 3 bases from V and 1 base from J, with 9 bases between. Germline CDR1 LGHDT, CDR2 YNNKEL (reference sequence). The CDR3 totals 14 residues. The CDR3, as DNA: TGTGCCAGCAGCCACCCAGGGGCGAACACTGAAGCTTTCTTT. This codes for CASSHPGANTEAFF.

This chain's CDR3 is CASNSGTPNQPQHF. DNA of the CDR3: TGTGCCAGTAACTCCGGGACACCCAATCAGCCCCAGCATTTT. The V call is TRBV19, the J call TRBJ1-5; the D gene is possibly TRBD1 (6 bases). The CDR3 has 14 residues. Germline V gene lookup returns CDR1 LNHDA and CDR2 SQIVND (reference sequence). V lost 7 bases and J 3 bases, leaving 13 bases between the germline ends.

The chain combines TRBV6-6 with TRBJ2-7; perhaps TRBD1 as D (6 bases). CDR1 is MNHNY and CDR2 is SVGAGI in the germline V gene (reference sequence). With 5 bases removed from V and 8 bases from J, the gap between germline ends came to 22 bases. This CDR3 comprises 15 residues. DNA for the CDR3: TGTGCCAGCAGTAGCAACAGGGATGGGCTCCGCCAGCAGTACTTC. Its translation is CASSSNRDGLRQQYF.

This sequence joins TRBV28 and TRBJ1-4; no clear D. V gave up 7 bases and J gave up 4 bases, with 10 bases separating them. CDR1 MDHEN and CDR2 SYDVKM come from the germline V gene. This CDR3 comprises 13 residues. CDR3 DNA: TGTGCCAGCATTAGTACGGTTAATGAAAAACTGTTTTTT. It specifies CASISTVNEKLFF.

In the case of this clone: The same CDR3 is also encoded by other DNA sequences in this sample. The chain links TRBV20-1 to TRBJ2-3, with D uncertain. Germline V gives CDR1 DFQATT, CDR2 SNEGSKA (reference sequence). This CDR3 region has 11 residues. The V end lost 5 bases, the J end lost 3 bases, and 6 bases lay between the germline ends. The chain's CDR3 is CSASLTDTQYF. CDR3 coding DNA: TGCAGTGCTTCTTTAACAGATACGCAGTATTTT.

This clone came up a few times. This chain joins TRBV6-5 and TRBJ1-6; D not resolved. Trimming pared 5 bases from V and 9 bases from J, leaving 11 bases between. Looked up from germline, CDR1 is MNHEY and CDR2 is SVGAGI. CDR3 size: 13 residues. The CDR3 loop is CASSPAGGSPLHF. Here the CDR3 DNA reads TGTGCCAGCAGTCCAGCTGGAGGTTCACCCCTCCACTTT.

This clone has more than one count but fewer than ten. V usage is TRBV27 and J usage is TRBJ1-2; D is undetermined. The CDR3 has 15 residues. The germline gives CDR1 MNHEY, CDR2 SMNVEV (reference sequence). Deletions cut 8 bases from V and 0 bases from J, with 16 bases between. CDR3 amino acids: CASAHPGRANYGYTF. CDR3 sequence (DNA): TGTGCCAGCGCCCACCCGGGGAGGGCTAACTATGGCTACACCTTC.

The chain links TRBV5-1 to TRBJ2-5, with 11 positions matching TRBD1. Germline V gene lookup returns CDR1 SGHRS and CDR2 YFSETQ. The CDR3 consists of 15 residues. V gave up 4 bases and J gave up 5 bases; unmatched junction bases: 7. CDR3 sequence reads: CASSTSGQGGETQYF. The DNA for the CDR3 is TGCGCCAGCAGCACGTCGGGACAGGGGGGCGAGACCCAGTACTTC.

This chain joins TRBV5-1 and TRBJ1-5, with 7 bases aligning to TRBD1. V was pared by 0 bases and J by 7 bases, with 7 bases of the junction left unmatched. From germline, CDR1 is SGHRS and CDR2 YFSETQ. CDR3 length: 15 residues. The CDR3 loop is CASSLGGGAGQPQHF. CDR3 DNA sequence: TGCGCCAGCAGCTTGGGAGGGGGCGCTGGACAGCCCCAGCATTTT.

The chain links TRBV3-1 (or the pseudogene TRBV3-2) to TRBJ1-6; D is unclear. CDR3 size: 18 residues. Trimming shortened V by 0 bases and J by 10 bases, and 22 bases separated the two germline ends. CDR1 and CDR2 from the germline V gene are LGHDT and YNNKEL (reference sequence). CDR3 sequence (DNA): TGTGCCAGCAGCCAAGATAGGGTTCTCGGCCCGAGCGGGTCACCCCTCCACTTT. Protein: CASSQDRVLGPSGSPLHF.

V is TRBV11-2 and J is TRBJ1-1; D call uncertain. This CDR3 contains 13 residues. V was pared by 1 base and J by 1 base, with 4 bases between. Per the germline V gene, CDR1 is SGHAT and CDR2 is FQNNGV. CDR3 nucleotide sequence: TGTGCCAGCAGCTTAGGGGCGAACACTGAAGCTTTCTTT. Residues: CASSLGANTEAFF.

The V and J genes are TRBV7-2 and TRBJ2-4, with D perhaps matching TRBD2 (6 bases). V gave up 5 bases and J gave up 8 bases, with 19 bases separating them. The CDR3 totals 15 residues. CDR1 is SGHTA and CDR2 is FQGNSA in the germline V gene. In DNA, the CDR3 is TGTGCCAGCAGCACCTCGGGCGGGATCTGGGACATTCAGTACTTC. Its protein is CASSTSGGIWDIQYF.

The chain links TRBV11-3 to TRBJ2-1, with a tentative D call TRBD1 (5 bases). The CDR3 is made up of 12 amino acids. Germline values: CDR1 SGHNT, CDR2 YENEEA. V shed 5 bases and J shed 6 bases, with 8 bases lying between them. CDR3 residues: CASSSQGNEQFF. In DNA, the CDR3 is TGTGCCAGCAGCAGTCAGGGCAATGAGCAGTTCTTC.

This chain links TRBV12-3 or TRBV12-4 with TRBJ2-1; perhaps TRBD2 as D (6 bases). With 1 base removed from V and 16 bases from J, the gap between germline ends came to 14 bases. The CDR3 totals 12 residues. DNA for the CDR3: TGTGCCAGCAGTTTAGGCCGGACGGGAGAATTCTTC. This codes for CASSLGRTGEFF.

This chain joins TRBV11-2 and TRBJ1-5; D unclear. Germline V gene lookup returns CDR1 SGHAT and CDR2 FQNNGV. V was shortened by 1 base and J by 7 bases, with 8 bases between the two germline ends. CDR3 length: 13 amino acids. For the CDR3, the DNA is TGTGCCAGCAGCTTAGGTGACGGGCAGCCCCAGCATTTT. This sequence encodes CASSLGDGQPQHF.

Concerning this clone: A read error may account for a junction end that differs from germline. The gene calls are TRBV6-5 and TRBJ2-7; D unresolved. Germline CDR1 MNHEY, CDR2 SVGAGI. The CDR3 totals 12 residues. CDR3: CASSDSTYEQYF. The CDR3 DNA follows: TGTGCCAGCAGTGACTCTACCTACGAGCAGTACTTC.

This clone was seen just once. The chain is built from TRBV28 and TRBJ1-1; tentative D call: TRBD1 (5 bases). The V and J ends lost 6 bases and 7 bases respectively, with 12 bases between them. CDR3 length equals 12 residues. Germline V gene sequence: CDR1 MDHEN, CDR2 SYDVKM. The CDR3 region is CASRPRGGEAFF. The CDR3 region has the DNA TGTGCCAGCAGGCCCCGGGGGGGTGAAGCTTTCTTT. Based on the CDR3 plus reference TRBV28 and TRBJ1-1, the full variable domain is DVKVTQSSRYLVKRTGEKVFLECVQDMDHENMFWYRQDPGLGLRLIYFSYDVKMKEKGDIPEGYSVSREKKERFSLILESASTNQTSMYLCASRPRGGEAFFGQGTRLTVV.

The chain employs TRBV5-5 and TRBJ2-7; D call uncertain. The germline V gene has CDR1 SGHKS and CDR2 YYEKEE (reference sequence). Trimming cost V 1 base and J 2 bases, with 13 bases left between them. The CDR3 length is 15 residues. The CDR3 sequence: CASSLLWAGTYEQYF. In DNA form, the CDR3 reads TGTGCCAGCAGCTTGCTTTGGGCAGGTACCTACGAGCAGTACTTC.

This clone has only one observation. V gene TRBV29-1 combines with J gene TRBJ2-7; TRBD1 agrees at 11 bases. CDR1 and CDR2 from the germline V gene are SQVTM and ANQGSEA. This CDR3 has 12 amino acids. The trim removed 4 bases at V and 7 bases at J, leaving 3 bases unmatched. The CDR3 sequence is CSVAGTGGEQYF. CDR3 nucleotide sequence: TGCAGCGTTGCCGGGACAGGGGGAGAGCAGTACTTC.

J is TRBJ2-1 and V is TRBV27; TRBD2 aligns across 9 bases. V shed 5 bases, J shed 5 bases, and the junction held 10 bases outside the gene matches. Germline values: CDR1 MNHEY, CDR2 SMNVEV (reference sequence). The CDR3 totals 16 residues. CDR3: CASSPRSGSGDNEQFF. The CDR3 DNA reads TGTGCCAGCAGTCCCCGTAGCGGGAGTGGGGACAATGAGCAGTTCTTC.

This chain joins TRBV7-9 and TRBJ2-1; 8 nucleotides agree with TRBD2. V lost 5 bases to trimming and J lost 2 bases; unmatched junction nucleotides: 8. The V gene's germline CDR1 is SEHNR and CDR2 FQNEAQ (reference sequence). The CDR3 loop spans 16 amino acids. CDR3 in amino acids: CASSISGAGPYNEQFF. CDR3 bases: TGTGCCAGCAGCATTAGCGGGGCCGGCCCCTACAATGAGCAGTTCTTC.

This chain joins TRBV27 and TRBJ1-6; maybe TRBD1 (5 bases). The germline CDR1 and CDR2 sequences are MNHEY and SMNVEV (reference sequence). The germline V and J ends were trimmed by 3 bases and 13 bases, with 19 bases remaining between them. This CDR3 is built from 15 residues. As DNA, the CDR3 is TGTGCCAGCAGTTTCTCTGGGGCAGCGAGGACCCCCCTCCACTTT. Translated, it gives CASSFSGAARTPLHF.

This clone occurred a few times. The CDR3 protein is CASSHQAVPIYEQYF. The CDR3 DNA follows: TGCGCCAGCAGCCATCAGGCTGTCCCCATCTACGAGCAGTACTTC. The rearrangement uses TRBV5-1 and TRBJ2-7; D is ambiguous. This CDR3 comprises 15 residues. V was trimmed by 4 bases and J by 3 bases, leaving 17 bases between them. CDR1 and CDR2 from the germline V gene are SGHRS and YFSETQ.

V gene TRBV7-8 combines with J gene TRBJ2-1; D perhaps matches TRBD2 (5 bases). Trimming took 3 bases from V and 9 from J, leaving 6 bases between them. The CDR3 is 11 residues long. Germline loops: CDR1 SGHVS, CDR2 FQNEAQ. CDR3 amino acids: CASSFRGEQFF. CDR3 DNA: TGTGCCAGCAGCTTCCGGGGTGAGCAGTTCTTC.

The chain recombines TRBV3-1 (or the pseudogene TRBV3-2) with TRBJ2-1; 9 bases match TRBD2. The V gene end was trimmed by 4 bases and the J gene end by 4 bases; junction bases not matched to a gene: 8. The CDR3 runs to 16 residues. Germline lookup yields CDR1 LGHDT and CDR2 YNNKEL (reference sequence). CDR3: CASSPTPTSGYNEQFF. The CDR3 coding sequence is TGTGCCAGCAGCCCGACCCCGACTAGCGGATACAATGAGCAGTTCTTC.

The chain is built from TRBV7-2 and TRBJ1-1; 9 nucleotides match TRBD1. CDR1 and CDR2 (germline): SGHTA, FQGNSA. V dropped 3 bases and J dropped 11; count of bases not matched to a gene: 13. This CDR3 spans 15 amino acids. The CDR3 here is CASSFHSGTGNWAFF. The CDR3 region has the DNA TGTGCCAGCAGCTTCCACTCCGGGACAGGGAATTGGGCTTTCTTT.

CDR3 coding DNA: TGCGCCAGCAGCCAATGGCAGGGGGCGAGGTACGAGCAGTACTTC. It yields the protein CASSQWQGARYEQYF. This sequence joins TRBV4-1 and TRBJ2-7; 8 bases fit TRBD1. CDR3 length equals 15 residues. Germline loops: CDR1 MGHRA, CDR2 YSYEKL. After removal of 2 bases from V and 4 bases from J, the junction contained 7 bases not matched to a gene.

There are a few counts of this clone. CDR3 nucleotide sequence: TGTGCCACAGCAGGGTTCGGGAGCAATCAGCCCCAGCATTTT. It translates to CATAGFGSNQPQHF. The rearrangement uses TRBV24-1 and TRBJ1-5, with a possible D match to TRBD1 (5 bases). Deletions cut 10 bases from V and 1 base from J, with 13 bases between. The germline V gene has CDR1 KGHDR and CDR2 SFDVKD. The CDR3 is 14 residues long.